Shown below are 24 T cell receptor beta chains from a single sample sequenced in a study of T-cell memory formation after mild COVID-19. TCRdb itself ran the 5' RACE reads through MiXCR, one entry per CDR3 protein. The table lists roughly 600,000 distinct CDR3 sequences, more than 15% of them singletons, with 9.5% to 15% in the top ten. What was sequenced was PBMCs or a T cell subset sorted from them (not recorded which). The receptors derive from an adult woman who had mild COVID-19 (a few samples of this study predate the infection). Cell type and time point are not known.

This chain uses TRBV20-1 with TRBJ2-2, with TRBD1 as a possible D gene (6 bases). This CDR3 is 14 amino acids long. Between the trimmed V and J ends, which lost 3 bases and 3 bases, there was a span of 11 bases. Germline V CDR1 and CDR2: DFQATT, SNEGSKA (reference sequence). In DNA, the CDR3 is TGCAGTGCTAGTTCGAGGGGGTACACCGGGGAGCTGTTTTTT. Protein product: CSASSRGYTGELFF.

V usage is TRBV6-5 and J usage is TRBJ1-1; D is possibly TRBD1 (6 bases). The germline V gene encodes CDR1 MNHEY and CDR2 SVGAGI. The V end was cut by 4 bases, the J end by 0 bases, with 12 bases between. CDR3 length equals 15 residues. CDR3 region: CASSSRTDMNTEAFF. Here the CDR3 DNA reads TGTGCCAGCAGTTCCAGGACAGACATGAACACTGAAGCTTTCTTT.

J is TRBJ2-2 and V is TRBV5-4, with 11 bases identical to TRBD2. The V gene end was trimmed by 4 bases and the J gene end by 3 bases; junction bases not matched to a gene: 5. The CDR3 has 16 amino acids. Looked up from germline, CDR1 is SGHNT and CDR2 is YYREEE (reference sequence). The DNA of the CDR3 is TGTGCCAGCAGCGTCGGGACTAGCGGCTACACCGGGGAGCTGTTTTTT. Translation: CASSVGTSGYTGELFF.

This clonotype was counted only a few times. V gene TRBV4-2 combines with J gene TRBJ2-7, with 10 bases matching TRBD1. Germline V gives CDR1 LGHNA, CDR2 YNFKEQ. The ends lost 3 bases at V and 5 bases at J; junction bases unmatched: 7. There are 15 residues in the CDR3. CDR3 DNA sequence: TGTGCCAGCAGCCAGCCGGGACAGGGGTTAAACGAGCAGTACTTC. As protein: CASSQPGQGLNEQYF.

About this clonotype: The junction shows a germline mismatch at one end, possibly a read error. The rearrangement uses TRBV7-6 and TRBJ2-2; perhaps TRBD2 as D (6 bases). The CDR3 loop spans 13 amino acids. Germline CDR1 reads SGHVS; CDR2 reads FNYEAQ. The CDR3 DNA reads TGTGCCAGCAGCGGAGCGGGTACCGGGGGGCTGTTTTTT. This encodes CASSGAGTGGLFF.

V and J are TRBV6-5 and TRBJ1-1; D remains ambiguous. The CDR3 totals 14 residues. With 0 bases removed from V and 2 bases from J, the gap between germline ends came to 7 bases. Germline V CDR1 and CDR2: MNHEY, SVGAGI. CDR3 coding DNA: TGTGCCAGCAGTTACTCGGGTAGAAACACTGAAGCTTTCTTT. Translating it yields CASSYSGRNTEAFF.

The table lists this clonotype with a few counts. J is TRBJ2-1 and V is TRBV12-3 or TRBV12-4; 9 nucleotides line up with TRBD2. The CDR3 contains 15 residues. J gave up 9 bases and V 5 bases, and 11 bases lay outside the gene matches. The CDR3 here is CASSPIRSGSGEQFF. The CDR3 nucleotides read TGTGCCAGCAGTCCCATTCGTAGCGGGAGTGGTGAGCAGTTCTTC.

Only a few counts were recorded for this clonotype. The J gene is TRBJ2-5, the V gene TRBV7-9; D gene uncertain. V lost 6 bases and J lost 1, with 12 bases in between. This CDR3 has 14 residues. The V gene's germline CDR1 is SEHNR and CDR2 FQNEAQ (reference sequence). CDR3 DNA sequence: TGTGCCAGCAGTTCTCTCGCAGCCCAAGAGACCCAGTACTTC. Protein sequence: CASSSLAAQETQYF.

A few counts support this clonotype. This chain joins TRBV27 and TRBJ2-5; 12 bases map to TRBD1. The CDR3 is 15 residues long. Germline V gene lookup returns CDR1 MNHEY and CDR2 SMNVEV (reference sequence). The V segment lost 7 bases and the J segment 7 bases; nucleotides outside the gene matches: 10. CDR3 coding DNA: TGTGCCAGCAAGGGGACAGGGGGCTTGGGGTGGACCCAGTACTTC. It yields the protein CASKGTGGLGWTQYF.

This clonotype appeared a few times. The chain uses TRBV7-9 and TRBJ2-3; no clear D. With 3 bases removed from V and 4 bases from J, the gap between germline ends came to 11 bases. CDR3 length equals 14 residues. Germline V gives CDR1 SEHNR, CDR2 FQNEAQ (reference sequence). DNA of the CDR3: TGTGCCAGCAGCTTCGTACCTTCCGCAGATACGCAGTATTTT. Amino acid sequence: CASSFVPSADTQYF. Based on the CDR3 plus reference TRBV7-9 and TRBJ2-3, the full variable domain is DTGVSQNPRHKITKRGQNVTFRCDPISEHNRLYWYRQTLGQGPEFLTYFQNEAQLEKSRLLSDRFSAERPKGSFSTLEIQRTEQGDSAMYLCASSFVPSADTQYFGPGTRLTVL.

The table lists this clonotype with a few counts. The chain joins TRBV14 to TRBJ1-1, with 7 bases aligning to TRBD1. The CDR3 has 14 amino acids. Germline V CDR1 and CDR2: SGHDN, FVKESK. V gave up 5 bases and J gave up 5 bases; unmatched junction bases: 8. CDR3 bases: TGTGCCAGCAGCTCTCAGGGGGGGGTGACTGAAGCTTTCTTT. As protein: CASSSQGGVTEAFF.

This chain connects TRBV20-1 to TRBJ2-5, with TRBD2 identical over 7 bases. Per the germline V gene, CDR1 is DFQATT and CDR2 is SNEGSKA (reference sequence). The CDR3 totals 17 residues. The junction had 13 bases not matched to a gene; V was cut back by 2 bases and J by 1 base. The CDR3 coding sequence is TGCAGTGCTAGACCCCTGTGGGAGGGAAGGATCCAAGAGACCCAGTACTTC. Protein sequence: CSARPLWEGRIQETQYF.

This clonotype showed up many times. V is TRBV6-5 and J is TRBJ2-3; 10 positions match TRBD2. CDR1 is MNHEY, CDR2 SVGAGI, per germline. This CDR3 has 15 amino acids. V lost 4 bases and J lost 3; bases outside the gene matches: 4. In DNA, the CDR3 is TGTGCCAGCAGTTCCAGGACTAGCGGTACAGATACGCAGTATTTT. Its translation: CASSSRTSGTDTQYF.

This chain links TRBV6-5 with TRBJ1-1; the D gene is possibly TRBD1 (6 bases). Between the trimmed V and J ends, which lost 7 bases and 10 bases, there was a span of 13 bases. The CDR3 loop spans 11 amino acids. CDR1 is MNHEY and CDR2 is SVGAGI in the germline V gene. CDR3 in amino acids: CASIEGGRAFF. CDR3 sequence (DNA): TGTGCCAGCATAGAGGGGGGGCGAGCTTTCTTT.

The chain combines TRBV5-1 with TRBJ2-5; D ambiguous. The CDR3 extends over 13 amino acids. The V end was cut by 9 bases, the J end by 2 bases, with 14 bases between. Germline CDR1 and CDR2: SGHRS and YFSETQ. In DNA form, the CDR3 reads TGCGCCACCGCCCCGGACCCTCAAGAGACCCAGTACTTC. As protein: CATAPDPQETQYF. The variable domain in full, completed from reference TRBV5-1 and TRBJ2-5, reads KAGVTQTPRYLIKTRGQQVTLSCSPISGHRSVSWYQQTPGQGLQFLFEYFSETQRNKGNFPGRFSGRQFSNSRSEMNVSTLELGDSALYLCATAPDPQETQYFGPGTRLLVL.

The chain has TRBV7-3 and TRBJ1-1; the match to TRBD1 covers 9 bases. The germline CDR1 and CDR2 sequences are SGHTA and FQGTGA. The CDR3 has 16 residues. The junction had 10 bases not matched to a gene; V was cut back by 4 bases and J by 4 bases. The CDR3 nucleotides are TGTGCCAGCAGCTCCGGACAGGGGCGCACTGGCACTGAAGCTTTCTTT. Its protein is CASSSGQGRTGTEAFF.

The chain joins TRBV19 to TRBJ2-4, with 9 bases identical to TRBD1. V dropped 8 bases and J dropped 0; count of bases not matched to a gene: 14. Germline CDR1 is LNHDA and CDR2 is SQIVND (reference sequence). The CDR3 runs 18 residues. This CDR3 reads CASGKRDRESLAKNIQYF. CDR3 sequence (DNA): TGTGCCAGTGGCAAGCGGGACAGGGAGTCTCTAGCCAAAAACATTCAGTACTTC.

This clonotype was picked up a small number of times. The chain combines TRBV28 with TRBJ2-1, with D possibly being TRBD1 or TRBD2 (5 bases each). Germline CDR1 reads MDHEN; CDR2 reads SYDVKM. This CDR3 comprises 13 residues. Deletions cut 4 bases from V and 10 bases from J, with 14 bases between. The CDR3 sequence: CASSSGPPGEQFF. The DNA for the CDR3 is TGTGCCAGCAGTTCGGGACCGCCGGGGGAGCAGTTCTTC.

The V call is TRBV6-5, the J call TRBJ2-3, with TRBD1 identical over 10 bases. V dropped 6 bases and J dropped 5; count of bases not matched to a gene: 5. The V gene's germline CDR1 is MNHEY and CDR2 SVGAGI. The CDR3 covers 14 residues. CDR3 sequence reads: CASRRTGGVDTQYF. CDR3 sequence (DNA): TGTGCCAGCAGGAGGACAGGGGGGGTAGATACGCAGTATTTT.

This clonotype was seen a few times. The rearrangement links TRBV7-9 to TRBJ1-1; D remains unclear. CDR3 length: 14 residues. The V end lost 7 bases, the J end lost 4 bases, and 16 bases lay between the germline ends. Germline CDR1 SEHNR, CDR2 FQNEAQ (reference sequence). The CDR3 sequence is CASNERKGFTEAFF. The CDR3, as DNA: TGTGCCAGCAACGAACGTAAGGGATTCACTGAAGCTTTCTTT.

This clonotype was picked up a small number of times. This chain connects TRBV25-1 to TRBJ1-6; a weak D match, TRBD1 (6 bases). This CDR3 contains 15 residues. Trimming took off 4 bases at V and 6 bases at J, with 13 bases between the two ends. Germline-derived CDR1 and CDR2 are MGHDK and SYGVNS. The CDR3 spells CASSANREANSPLHF. The CDR3 nucleotides read TGTGCCAGCAGTGCGAACAGGGAGGCTAATTCACCCCTCCACTTT.

V usage is TRBV27 and J usage is TRBJ2-5; D is tentatively TRBD1 or TRBD2 (5 bases each). This CDR3 contains 17 residues. V lost 5 bases to trimming and J lost 1 base, with 20 bases between them. Germline V gene sequence: CDR1 MNHEY, CDR2 SMNVEV (reference sequence). CDR3: CASSRAGTGLTQETQYF. CDR3 DNA: TGTGCCAGCAGTCGAGCCGGCACAGGACTCACCCAAGAGACCCAGTACTTC.

The rearrangement joins TRBV15 to TRBJ1-6; no clear D gene. The germline CDR1 and CDR2 sequences are LNHNV and YYDKDF (reference sequence). The CDR3 runs 16 residues. Trimming stripped 0 bases from V and 7 bases from J, with 13 bases between. CDR3 coding DNA: TGTGCCACCAGCAGAGATCTGTCGACCCCCAATTCACCCCTCCACTTT. Translating it yields CATSRDLSTPNSPLHF.

The chain carries TRBV7-9 and TRBJ1-1; D is uncertain. The V gene lost 4 bases and the J gene lost 4 bases, with 13 bases spanning the gap. CDR1 SEHNR and CDR2 FQNEAQ come from the germline V gene (reference sequence). This CDR3 has 14 residues. CDR3 region: CASSYPVRSTEAFF. CDR3 bases: TGTGCCAGCAGCTACCCCGTCAGAAGCACTGAAGCTTTCTTT.